This T cell receptor (beta chain) emerged from a study of CD8 T cells in Susac syndrome. About this clonotype itself: Its matching antigen is unknown.

The study's findings and limits: The authors acknowledged that their TCR sequencing and HLA analysis involved a relatively small number of individuals.

From blood CD8+ and CD4+ T cells, the TCR beta chain was sequenced. FACS was used to enrich TEMRA cells, whereas the CD8+ and CD4+ T cells were obtained by negative isolation. With random hexamers, reverse transcription was performed on about 0.45 to 1 ug of RNA. The CDR3 of TCR beta was amplified by immunoSEQ multiplex PCR across 54 Vbeta and 13 Jbeta. One entry per CDR3 protein, called by TCRdb with MiXCR from the immunoSEQ multiplex PCR reads. The sample holds roughly 180,000 distinct CDR3 sequences, about 95% seen once. Sequencing was carried out using CD4+ T cells from PBMCs. The sequence was obtained from a human donor in good health.

Here the CDR3 reads CASSLSLKLTEQFF. The CDR3 DNA reads as TGTGCCAGCAGCCTATCCTTGAAGTTGACTGAGCAGTTCTTC. This chain joins TRBV7-9 and TRBJ2-1; no reliable D call. The CDR3 loop spans 14 amino acids. V lost 5 bases to trimming and J lost 9 bases, with 17 bases between them. Per germline, CDR1 SEHNR and CDR2 FQNEAQ (reference sequence).